The 17 T cell receptor beta chains presented below share a single source sample, sequenced in a study of T cell responses to AZD1222 COVID-19 vaccine. Assay: immunoSEQ multiplex PCR; the TCRdb copy retains only in-frame clones and omits some. The sample holds 95,000 to 150,000 clones, over 75% seen once. The specimen was peripheral blood, collected on day 0 of AZD1222 vaccination. Every receptor here comes from an adult in good health.

This clone was observed a handful of times. V usage is TRBV28 and J usage is TRBJ1-1; maybe TRBD1 (5 bases). Trimming left V 4 bases short and J 2 bases short, with 11 bases between. The germline V gene encodes CDR1 MDHEN and CDR2 SYDVKM. The CDR3 totals 14 residues. Here the CDR3 reads CASSSGALNTEAFF. CDR3 DNA: TGTGCCAGCAGTTCTGGGGCACTTAACACTGAAGCTTTCTTT.

This sequence joins TRBV28 and TRBJ2-7; TRBD1 might be the D (5 bases). This CDR3 is built from 14 residues. Trimming removed 3 bases from V and 0 bases from J, with 9 bases in between. CDR1 is MDHEN, CDR2 SYDVKM, per germline. In nucleotides, the CDR3 is TGTGCCAGCAGTTTGCAGGGTAGCTCCTACGAGCAGTACTTC. It specifies CASSLQGSSYEQYF.

This clone has just a few counts. This chain connects TRBV5-1 to TRBJ1-2, with unresolved D. V was trimmed by 4 bases and J by 6 bases, leaving 10 bases between them. The germline V gene has CDR1 SGHRS and CDR2 YFSETQ. This CDR3 is 12 amino acids long. This chain's CDR3 is CASSRTADGYTF. The CDR3 DNA reads as TGCGCCAGCAGCCGGACTGCGGATGGCTACACCTTC.

The chain is built from TRBV15 and TRBJ1-1; D not resolved. Trimming left V 6 bases short and J 1 base short, with 18 bases between. In germline, CDR1 is LNHNV, CDR2 YYDKDF (reference sequence). CDR3 size: 16 residues. The CDR3 spells CATRQSGFSRNTEAFF. CDR3 in DNA: TGTGCCACCAGACAATCCGGTTTCAGTAGGAACACTGAAGCTTTCTTT. The complete variable domain, with remaining parts taken from reference TRBV15 and TRBJ1-1, reads DAMVIQNPRYQVTQFGKPVTLSCSQTLNHNVMYWYQQKSSQAPKLLFHYYDKDFNNEADTPDNFQSRRPNTSFCFLDIRSPGLGDTAMYLCATRQSGFSRNTEAFFGQGTRLTVV.

The rearrangement joins TRBV7-9 to TRBJ2-1, with D possibly TRBD2 on 6 matching bases. Trimming stripped 3 bases from V and 3 bases from J, with 15 bases between. This CDR3 region has 16 residues. Germline-derived CDR1 and CDR2 are SEHNR and FQNEAQ (reference sequence). CDR3 coding DNA: TGTGCCAGCAGCTTGGACGCGGACTACCTCTACAATGAGCAGTTCTTC. Translation gives CASSLDADYLYNEQFF. The full variable domain, with the rest looked up from reference TRBV7-9 and TRBJ2-1, is DTGVSQNPRHKITKRGQNVTFRCDPISEHNRLYWYRQTLGQGPEFLTYFQNEAQLEKSRLLSDRFSAERPKGSFSTLEIQRTEQGDSAMYLCASSLDADYLYNEQFFGPGTRLTVL.

The genes are TRBV9 and TRBJ1-5; no reliable D call. Trimming removed 6 bases at V and 2 bases at J, with 15 bases between. This CDR3 is 15 amino acids long. Germline V gene lookup returns CDR1 SGDLS and CDR2 YYNGEE. The DNA of the CDR3 is TGTGCCAGCACCGAGGTCAACAAGGGCAATCAGCCCCAGCATTTT. This sequence encodes CASTEVNKGNQPQHF.

CDR3 nucleotides: TGCGCCAGCAGCCAAGGGACAGATCGATATTCACCCCTCCACTTT. Encoded protein: CASSQGTDRYSPLHF. J is TRBJ1-6 and V is TRBV4-1; perhaps TRBD1 as D (6 bases). Germline V gene lookup returns CDR1 MGHRA and CDR2 YSYEKL. Trimming pared 1 base from V and 8 bases from J, leaving 12 bases between. The CDR3 runs 15 residues.

The V call is TRBV3-1 (or the pseudogene TRBV3-2), the J call TRBJ2-5, with 11 bases that match TRBD2. This CDR3 comprises 18 residues. The ends lost 3 bases at V and 5 bases at J; junction bases unmatched: 14. Germline CDR1 reads LGHDT; CDR2 reads YNNKEL (reference sequence). The CDR3, as DNA: TGTGCCAGCAGCCACACAGTCATTTTAGCGGGGGGGCAGGAGACCCAGTACTTC. Its translation is CASSHTVILAGGQETQYF.

The chain carries TRBV30 and TRBJ1-5, with unresolved D. Looked up from germline, CDR1 is GTSNPN and CDR2 is SVGIG (reference sequence). V was cut by 7 bases and J by 2 bases, with 15 bases left in between. CDR3 length: 14 amino acids. CDR3 in DNA: TGTGCCTCTAGTAGGGTCGGTGGCAATCAGCCCCAGCATTTT. Amino acids: CASSRVGGNQPQHF.

The chain couples TRBV11-2 to TRBJ1-4; 8 nucleotides line up with TRBD1. The germline gives CDR1 SGHAT, CDR2 FQNNGV. V was pared by 6 bases and J by 8 bases, with 8 bases of the junction left unmatched. The CDR3 has 14 residues. CDR3 sequence: CASRKTGTGEKLFF. For the CDR3, the DNA is TGTGCCAGCAGGAAAACAGGGACAGGCGAAAAACTGTTTTTT.

This clone has just one count. This chain uses TRBV7-2 with TRBJ2-1, with 7 bases matching TRBD1. Germline V gene data show CDR1 as SGHTA and CDR2 as FQGNSA. The junction had 10 bases not matched to a gene; V was cut back by 4 bases and J by 7 bases. CDR3 length equals 15 residues. The CDR3 protein is CASSSQPGTANEQFF. In nucleotides, the CDR3 is TGTGCCAGCAGCTCACAACCTGGGACAGCAAATGAGCAGTTCTTC.

The CDR3 nucleotides read TGTGCCAGCAAGCGCAGGGGCGCGAACACTGAAGCTTTCTTT. This codes for CASKRRGANTEAFF. The V call is TRBV27, the J call TRBJ1-1, with D perhaps TRBD1 (6 bases). The CDR3 runs 14 residues. The V end was cut by 7 bases, the J end by 1 base, with 13 bases between. The germline CDR1 and CDR2 sequences are MNHEY and SMNVEV (reference sequence).

The chain carries TRBV6-2 or TRBV6-3 and TRBJ2-7; 7 bases line up with TRBD1. The junction had 1 base not matched to a gene; V was cut back by 0 bases and J by 2 bases. CDR1 is MNHEY, CDR2 SVGEGT, per germline. CDR3 length: 14 residues. DNA of the CDR3: TGTGCCAGCAGTTACTCCGGGACAGCCTACGAGCAGTACTTC. Its protein product is CASSYSGTAYEQYF.

This sequence joins TRBV5-4 and TRBJ2-1, with unresolved D. Between the trimmed V and J ends, which lost 0 bases and 4 bases, there was a span of 11 bases. Per germline, CDR1 SGHNT and CDR2 YYREEE (reference sequence). This CDR3 region has 15 residues. The CDR3 sequence: CASSLAGPAYNEQFF. CDR3 sequence (DNA): TGTGCCAGCAGCTTGGCTGGACCAGCATACAATGAGCAGTTCTTC.

J is TRBJ2-7 and V is TRBV7-9, with D possibly matching TRBD1 (6 bases). The germline V gene has CDR1 SEHNR and CDR2 FQNEAQ (reference sequence). V gave up 4 bases and J gave up 2 bases, with 12 bases separating them. This CDR3 has 14 amino acids. The CDR3, as DNA: TGTGCCAGCAGCTCCACACAGGGCCCCTACGAGCAGTACTTC. Translating gives CASSSTQGPYEQYF.

J is TRBJ2-3 and V is TRBV27, with 11 bases that match TRBD2. J gave up 6 bases and V 2 bases, and 13 bases lay outside the gene matches. Germline loops: CDR1 MNHEY, CDR2 SMNVEV (reference sequence). CDR3 size: 18 residues. CDR3 nucleotide sequence: TGTGCCAGCAGTTTACCCCCAGGCCCTAGCGGGAGGTTGGATACGCAGTATTTT. Its protein is CASSLPPGPSGRLDTQYF.

The chain carries TRBV28 and TRBJ2-7; 7 nucleotides match TRBD1. In germline, CDR1 is MDHEN, CDR2 SYDVKM. The CDR3 length is 15 residues. V shed 7 bases, J shed 4 bases, and the junction held 13 bases outside the gene matches. CDR3 sequence: CASTARGLEVYEQYF. As DNA, the CDR3 is TGTGCCAGCACCGCAAGGGGGCTAGAGGTGTACGAGCAGTACTTC.